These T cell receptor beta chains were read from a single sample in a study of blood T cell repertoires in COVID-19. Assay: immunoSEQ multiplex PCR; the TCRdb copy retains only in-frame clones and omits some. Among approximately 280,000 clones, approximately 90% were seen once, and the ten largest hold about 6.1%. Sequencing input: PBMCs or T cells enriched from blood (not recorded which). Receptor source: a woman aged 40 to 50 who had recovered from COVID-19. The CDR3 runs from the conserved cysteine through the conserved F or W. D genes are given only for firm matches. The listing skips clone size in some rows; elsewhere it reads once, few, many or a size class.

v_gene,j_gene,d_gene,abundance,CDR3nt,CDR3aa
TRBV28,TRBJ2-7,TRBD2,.,TGTGCCAGCACCCCCATAGCGGGAGGGCCCCCCTACGAGCAGTACTTC,CASTPIAGGPPYEQYF
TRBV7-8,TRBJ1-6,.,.,TGTGCCAGCAGCCCAGGTTGGGATTCACCCCTCCACTTT,CASSPGWDSPLHF
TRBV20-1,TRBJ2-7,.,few,TGCAGTGCACAGACCGGATACGAGCAGTACTTC,CSAQTGYEQYF
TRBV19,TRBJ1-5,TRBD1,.,TGTGCCAGTAATAGGCAGGGGGACAATCAGCCCCAGCATTTT,CASNRQGDNQPQHF
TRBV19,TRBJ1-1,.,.,TGTGCCAGTAGTAGAGGAACGACTGAAGCTTTCTTT,CASSRGTTEAFF
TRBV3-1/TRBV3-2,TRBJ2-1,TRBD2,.,TGTGCCAGCAGCCAAGTGGGACTAGCGGGAGAGAAGAAGTTCTTC,CASSQVGLAGEKKFF
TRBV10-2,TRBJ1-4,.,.,TGCGCCAGCAGTGAAGCCCTCTCGAGGGCGTTTTTT,CASSEALSRAFF
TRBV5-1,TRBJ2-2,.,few,TGCGCCAGCAGCTTGCCGTCCACAGGGACCAACACCGGGGAGCTGTTTTTT,CASSLPSTGTNTGELFF
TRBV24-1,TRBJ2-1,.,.,TGTGCCACCAGTGGCGCGCCCGCCTACAATGAGCAGTTCTTC,CATSGAPAYNEQFF
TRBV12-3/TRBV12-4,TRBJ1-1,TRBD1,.,TGTGCCAGCAGCCTGAGACAGGGACTGGAAGCTTTCTTT,CASSLRQGLEAFF
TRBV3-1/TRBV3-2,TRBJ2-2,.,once,TGTGCCAGCAGCCAAGATCGGCAGGGGGGTACCGGGGAGCTGTTTTTT,CASSQDRQGGTGELFF
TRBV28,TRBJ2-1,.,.,TGTGCCAGCAGGATAGCATCTGGCGGGAACTACAATGAGCAGTTCTTC,CASRIASGGNYNEQFF
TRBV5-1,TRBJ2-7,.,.,TGCGCCAGCAGCTTGCCCAGCGGTACCTCCTACGAGCAGTACTTC,CASSLPSGTSYEQYF
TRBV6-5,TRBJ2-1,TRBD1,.,TGTGCCAGCAGTATAGACAGGGTCTCCTACAATGAGCAGTTCTTC,CASSIDRVSYNEQFF
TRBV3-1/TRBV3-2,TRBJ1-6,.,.,TGTGCCAGCAGCCAAAACTATCCCCCCGTCGGAAATTCACCCCTCCACTTT,CASSQNYPPVGNSPLHF
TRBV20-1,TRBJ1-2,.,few,TGCAGTGCTAGAATACAGCTCGGCTACACCTTC,CSARIQLGYTF
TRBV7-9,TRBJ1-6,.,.,TGTGCCAGCAGCCCGGGAGGAGGTAGCCGTTCACCCCTCCACTTT,CASSPGGGSRSPLHF
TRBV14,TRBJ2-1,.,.,TGTGCCAGCAGCATAACAGGGCTGTGGTACAATGAGCAGTTCTTC,CASSITGLWYNEQFF
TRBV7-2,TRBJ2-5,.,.,TGTGCCAGCAGCTTAGCGCCGAGGAGTGTGGCCGGGGAGACCCAGTACTTC,CASSLAPRSVAGETQYF
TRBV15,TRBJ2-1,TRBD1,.,TGTGCCACCAGCAGAGTGGGGGACAGGGCCTACAATGAGCAGTTCTTC,CATSRVGDRAYNEQFF
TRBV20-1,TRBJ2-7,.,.,TGCAGTGCTAGTTTACTAGAAGGTGACGAGCAGTACTTC,CSASLLEGDEQYF
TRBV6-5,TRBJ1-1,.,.,TGTGCCAGTATTATCAGGGAGGGTCACACTGAAGCTTTCTTT,CASIIREGHTEAFF
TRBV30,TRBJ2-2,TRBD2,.,TGTGCCTGGAGGGCCCTGGGACTAGCGGGAGACACCGGGGAGCTGTTTTTT,CAWRALGLAGDTGELFF
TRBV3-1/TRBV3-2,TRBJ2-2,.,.,TGTGCCAGCAGCCCCCTCCTGGCGGGCTTCACCGGGGAGCTGTTTTTT,CASSPLLAGFTGELFF
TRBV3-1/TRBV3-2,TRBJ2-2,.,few,TGTGCCAGCAGCCAAGATCTTGAAGCGGCCGGGGAGCTGTTTTTT,CASSQDLEAAGELFF
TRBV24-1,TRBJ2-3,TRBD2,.,TGTGCCACCAGTGATTTTCGGCGGGGGAGCACAGATACGCAGTATTTT,CATSDFRRGSTDTQYF
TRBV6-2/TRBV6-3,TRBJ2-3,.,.,TGTGCCAGCAGCCGACTGAGTATTAGGACAGATACGCAGTATTTT,CASSRLSIRTDTQYF
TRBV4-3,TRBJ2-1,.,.,TGCGCCAGCAGCCAAGAGGGGCAGTTAAGCTACAATGAGCAGTTCTTC,CASSQEGQLSYNEQFF
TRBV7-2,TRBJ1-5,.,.,TGTGCCAGCAGCTGGGGGGGGTCGCCCCAGCATTTT,CASSWGGSPQHF
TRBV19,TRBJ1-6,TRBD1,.,TGTGCCAGTAGTACCGGGGACAGGAGCTCCTATAATTCACCCCTCCACTTT,CASSTGDRSSYNSPLHF
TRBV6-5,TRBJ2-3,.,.,TGTGCCAGCAGTTACTCGGGGCAGGGACTCGGTACGCAGTATTTT,CASSYSGQGLGTQYF
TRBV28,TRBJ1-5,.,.,TGTGCCAGCAGCTTATGGGGGGGAGGGGGAATTAGCAATCAGCCCCAGCATTTT,CASSLWGGGGISNQPQHF
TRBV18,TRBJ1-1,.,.,TGTGCCAGCTCACCGGGAGGGCCCGTCCGAGCTTTCTTT,CASSPGGPVRAFF
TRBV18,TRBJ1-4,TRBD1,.,TGTGCCAGCTCACCGTTGGACAGGGGAGAAAAACTGTTTTTT,CASSPLDRGEKLFF
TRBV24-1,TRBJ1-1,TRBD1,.,TGTGCCACGCGGGGCGAGGGGGCGGTAGGAACTGAAGCTTTCTTT,CATRGEGAVGTEAFF
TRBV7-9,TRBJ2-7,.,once,TGTGCCAGCAGCTTTGCGGCGGCCTACGAGCAGTACTTC,CASSFAAAYEQYF
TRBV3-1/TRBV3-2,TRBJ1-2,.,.,TGTGCCAGCAGCCCTCGGGGGGGGTCAATCCATGGCTACACCTTC,CASSPRGGSIHGYTF
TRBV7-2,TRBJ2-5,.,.,TGTGCCAGCAGCCCTACCAACCAAGAGACCCAGTACTTC,CASSPTNQETQYF
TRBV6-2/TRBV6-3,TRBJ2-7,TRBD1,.,TGTGCCAGCAGTTACCCAGGACAGGGGTTTTACGAGCAGTACTTC,CASSYPGQGFYEQYF
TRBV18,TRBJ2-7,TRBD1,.,TGTGCCAGCTCACCACAGGGACAGGGGGGCCTATACGAGCAGTACTTC,CASSPQGQGGLYEQYF
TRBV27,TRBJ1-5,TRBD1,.,TGTGCCAGCAGTTCAACGACAGGGGGGTACAATCAGCCCCAGCATTTT,CASSSTTGGYNQPQHF
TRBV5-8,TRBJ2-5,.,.,TGTGCCAGCAGCACTGAGGCCCATGCGACCCAGTACTTC,CASSTEAHATQYF
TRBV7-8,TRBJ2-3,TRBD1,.,TGTGCCAGCAGCATGAAACAGGGGGCGCCTTCGGGAGATACGCAGTATTTT,CASSMKQGAPSGDTQYF
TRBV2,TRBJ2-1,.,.,TGTGCCAGCAGTGCGACTGAACTAGCCGGCAATGAGCAGTTCTTC,CASSATELAGNEQFF
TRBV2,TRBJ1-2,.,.,TGTGCCAGCAGTGAAGGACAGGTCTATGGCTACACCTTC,CASSEGQVYGYTF
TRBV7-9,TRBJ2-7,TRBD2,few,TGTGCCAGCAGCTTAGGCGCTAGCGGGAACTCCTACGAGCAGTACTTC,CASSLGASGNSYEQYF
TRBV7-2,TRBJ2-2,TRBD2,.,TGTGCCAGCAGCTCCGACGGACTAGCGGGAATCGCCGGGGAGCTGTTTTTT,CASSSDGLAGIAGELFF
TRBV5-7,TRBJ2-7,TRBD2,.,TGTGCCAGCAGCGTGGGCCAGGGGACTAGCGGGAGCTACGAGCAGTACTTC,CASSVGQGTSGSYEQYF
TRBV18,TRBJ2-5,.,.,TGTGCCAGCTCACCACCGGTGGCGGGTAGGACGAACCAAGAGACCCAGTACTTC,CASSPPVAGRTNQETQYF
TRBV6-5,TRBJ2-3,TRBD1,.,TGTGCCAGCAGTCCCAGGGGGCTTCAGACGGGTGCGCAGTATTTT,CASSPRGLQTGAQYF
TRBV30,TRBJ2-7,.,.,TGTGCCTGGAGTGGGGCCGACTCCTACGAGCAGTACTTC,CAWSGADSYEQYF
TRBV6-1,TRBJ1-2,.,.,TGTGCCAGCAGTGAAACCCAGGTCTATGGCTACACCTTC,CASSETQVYGYTF
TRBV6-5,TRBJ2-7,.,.,TGTGCCAGCAGTTATAGTCTGAGGGTCTCCTCCTACGAGCAGTACTTC,CASSYSLRVSSYEQYF
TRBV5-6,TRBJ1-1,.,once,TGTGCCAGCAGCTTGGGGATGGGAGGGAACACTGAAGCTTTCTTT,CASSLGMGGNTEAFF
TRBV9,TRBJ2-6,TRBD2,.,TGTGCCAGCAGCACACGGACTAGCGGGAATCCCTTCTCTGGGGCCAACGTCCTGACTTTC,CASSTRTSGNPFSGANVLTF
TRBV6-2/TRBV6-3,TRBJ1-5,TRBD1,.,TGTGCCAGCAGCGCATCTCAGGGGGCGGGCAATCAGCCCCAGCATTTT,CASSASQGAGNQPQHF
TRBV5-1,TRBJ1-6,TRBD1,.,TGCGCCAGCAGCTTGGCCGCGGGACAGGGTCGGCGGGGTGGTAATTCACCCCTCCACTTT,CASSLAAGQGRRGGNSPLHF
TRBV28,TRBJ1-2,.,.,TGTGCCGGTCGGAGACCTCCTAACTATGGCTACACCTTC,CAGRRPPNYGYTF
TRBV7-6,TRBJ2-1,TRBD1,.,TGTGCCAGCAGCCACGGGACAGGGACACACAATGAGCAGTTCTTC,CASSHGTGTHNEQFF
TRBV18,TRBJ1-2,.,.,TGTGCCAGCTCACCAGGCAGGTCCCTTGGCTACACCTTC,CASSPGRSLGYTF